This T cell receptor beta chain was recorded in a study of shared clonotypes between healthy human individuals. Study-wide points: Generally, estimated richness proved larger in naive subsets than it did in memory subsets. A reduction in generation probabilities was seen for non-shared clonotypes relative to those shared by all four donors.

Germline-derived CDR1 and CDR2 are SEHNR and FQNEAQ (reference sequence). CDR3 size: 17 residues. The V and J ends lost 5 bases and 0 bases respectively, with 19 bases between them. The method was immunoSEQ multiplex PCR; TCRdb's version includes in-frame clones alone and lacks a portion of them. The sample holds more than 550,000 clones, roughly 91% seen once. Adult donors, all healthy and HIV-negative, had no recent acute infections or vaccinations. In regard to this clone: The antigen is unknown.

The V and J genes are TRBV7-9 and TRBJ2-5; possibly TRBD2 for D (6 bases). The TCR sequence derives from a man in his late teens or twenties in good health. Some clones in this sample may be carry-over from other donors' samples. Source material: memory CD8+ T cells from PBMCs. Sample subset: CD45RO+ cells pooled with CCR7-negative TemRA cells. As DNA, the CDR3 is TGTGCCAGCAGCGACCTTCTGGGGGGAGGCTACCAAGAGACCCAGTACTTC. Translated, it gives CASSDLLGGGYQETQYF.